This T cell receptor beta chain is drawn from a study of response to subunit inactivated influenza vaccine. V dropped 3 bases and J dropped 0 bases, with 6 bases sitting between them. The length of the CDR3 is 14 residues. Germline V lookup: CDR1 SQVTM, CDR2 ANQGSEA. One entry per CDR3 protein results from TCRdb running MiXCR on the RT-PCR reads. The sample contains some 800,000 distinct CDR3 sequences, approximately 22% of which appear only once. This clonotype has just a few counts. The antigen is unknown. A much larger clonotype is one base distant, so this may be a read error. Study-level findings and limits: The authors proposed limited new T cell recruitment per seasonal influenza vaccination.

Sequencing was performed on PBMCs from blood, taken 4 to 6 days after vaccination. The chain combines TRBV29-1 with TRBJ2-6; D remains ambiguous. The receptor comes from a man aged 50-59 years who received an inactivated influenza vaccine. As DNA, the CDR3 is TGCAGCGTTGAGACGGGCTCTGGGGCCAACGTCCTGACTTTC. It codes for CSVETGSGANVLTF.